This T cell receptor beta chain was identified in a study of vaccination effects on CD4 cells after COVID-19. Study conclusions and caveats: Few convalescent patients were studied, and early post-infection samples were lacking.

Viral peptide pool expansion of antigen-specific CD4+ T cells preceded sequencing in the ViraFEST assay. The culture ran for about 10 days, and then CD4+ T cells were isolated. Worth noting for this clone: Its antigen is still unknown.

Assay used: immunoSEQ multiplex PCR; TCRdb lists only in-frame clones, some missing. The sample includes tens of thousands of clones, 80% to 90% of them seen just once. This clonotype originated in a human donor who received a COVID-19 vaccine. Sample: CD4+ T cells from PBMCs cultured with HCoV-229E spike peptides, taken before COVID-19 vaccination.

The CDR3, as DNA: TGCGCCAGCAGCTTAGGGGCCCCAGGAGATACGCAGTATTTT. Encoded protein: CASSLGAPGDTQYF. The genes are TRBV5-1 and TRBJ2-3, with D maybe TRBD1 (5 bases). This CDR3 is 14 amino acids long. The germline V gene has CDR1 SGHRS and CDR2 YFSETQ. Trimming took off 2 bases at V and 5 bases at J, with 12 bases between the two ends.